This TCR beta chain was profiled in a study of beta chain features in type 1 diabetes (dated by TCRdb to about 2018). Concerning the study at large: Mean age, gender distribution, total cell number and subset yield were not different between patients and healthy donors. In the study, TCRB repertoires of sorted circulating CD4+ T cell subsets from recently diagnosed type 1 diabetes patients were compared with those of matched healthy donors. Naive and central memory subsets were obtained from all 28 donors, but regulatory and stem cell-like memory subsets were isolated from only 8 patients and roughly eight healthy donors. A total of 107,917,701 sorted cells were examined across all samples, and a strong correlation was observed between cell number per subset and RNA yield.

CDR1 SGHRS and CDR2 YFSETQ are derived from the germline V gene. At the junction V is shortened by 1 base and J by 6 bases, with 11 bases in between. From its cysteine to its phenylalanine, the CDR3 spans 14 amino acids. Only the CDR3 DNA stays, 42 bases, in frame from base 1. What the authors observed across the whole study: Only small numbers of individuals were included in the HLA sub-analyses, which left unresolved whether HLA type had any influence on TCRB rearrangement. Because cDNA was sequenced instead of genomic DNA, activated cells with high expression could be over-represented, although the groups did not differ in activation or CD3 levels. Shorter templates might be favored by PCR, yet because patient and control samples were amplified and corrected together, any such skew would affect both groups equally. A moderate but significant shortening of TCRB CDR3 length was observed in type 1 diabetes patients in all four CD4+ subsets. Naive, central memory and regulatory TCRB repertoires appeared to be more similar among patients than among healthy donors. At VDJ recombination sites, patients with type 1 diabetes made fewer insertions and deleted more nucleotides, a pattern implying thymic rearrangement abnormalities.

The High Capacity cDNA Reverse Transcription Kit was used to reverse transcribe all of the isolated RNA, meaning that expressed TCRB transcripts were what got sequenced. Naive, central memory and regulatory T cell samples underwent deep immunoSEQ sequencing, averaging about 3.57 million total reads per sample. Sorted cells were lysed in RLT buffer and RNA was extracted with DNase-treated RNeasy Micro or Mini kits, depending on cell number. Each cell subset was processed separately to prevent cross-contamination, with patient and healthy donor samples processed together. The immunoSEQ multiplex PCR was used to amplify TCRB sequences from cDNA, generating 87-bp fragments that spanned the CDR3 region. The amplicons were sequenced using the Illumina HiSeq platform. The published analysis was carried out like this. Synthetic template baselines were used to correct PCR bias computationally, reads within Hamming distance 2 were collapsed, and singletons that could not be merged were discarded. Reads were aligned to IMGT to assign V, D and J genes, CDR3 length, and insertions or deletions at six rearrangement sites. Within each subset, clonotype counts were normalized to sorted cell number, after which true diversity and Gini coefficients were computed with the tcR R package. The overlap coefficient, calculated on TCRB nucleotide sequences, was used to quantify repertoire sharing. Out-of-frame TCRB sequences from naive cells were analyzed as a proxy for the pre-selection repertoire. TCRdb limited this immuneACCESS table to in-frame rearrangements with V and J called. A share of clones is missing; checked studies link under half to unresolved V genes, and the rest is unexplained. That table is the source of V, J and clone size, and D and trimming were worked out from the DNA. The sample data list a few hundred thousand clones, and 9.5% to 11% of these were observed just once. Together, the top ten hold roughly 0.014% of the sample.

A single peripheral blood draw of around 120 mL on average was collected from each donor into heparinised tubes. A BD FACSAria II and a panel including CD45RO, CCR7, CD25, CD127, CD95 and CD27 were used to sort naive, central memory, regulatory and stem cell-like memory CD4+ T cells. Every sorted population had a purity above 95%. PBMCs were isolated right away by Lymphoprep density gradient centrifugation and were stained directly, without culture. So that batch effects would be minimized, each experiment stained and sorted samples in pairs, pairing one healthy donor with one patient. Details on this clone: Its recognized antigen is unknown. No much larger clone exists at a distance of one base, and base qualities are not known.

The sequencing input was naive CD4+ T cells from blood. The cell subset or site label of this sample denotes: true naive CD4+ T cells. The TCR sequence derives from a young woman in good health. In this chain, TRBV5-1 is recombined with TRBJ2-1; the D gene is perhaps TRBD1, from 5 matching bases. CDR3 protein: CASSLTGPSNEQFF. The sequenced DNA: TGCGCCAGCAGCTTGACAGGACCATCCAATGAGCAGTTCTTC.